Sequencing of this T cell receptor beta chain was carried out in a study of blood T cell repertoires in COVID-19. The table came from immunoSEQ multiplex PCR; TCRdb's copy has only in-frame clones and leaves some out. This sample has 150,000 to 200,000 clones, with 86% found just once. In germline, CDR1 is SGDLS, CDR2 YYNGEE. The V and J ends lost 1 base and 4 bases respectively, with 11 bases between them. This CDR3 has 15 residues. Source material: peripheral blood. V usage is TRBV9 and J usage is TRBJ2-2, with a weak D call TRBD2 (6 bases). The source is an older woman with COVID-19, enrolled during active disease. The CDR3 region is CASSVKAGGTGELFF. The CDR3 DNA reads TGTGCCAGCAGCGTAAAAGCGGGCGGCACCGGGGAGCTGTTTTTT.